What follows is one TCR beta chain and its context. Germline lookup yields CDR1 SGHRS and CDR2 YFSETQ. V was clipped by 4 bases and J by 2 bases, with 10 bases between them. This CDR3 spans 15 amino acids. The sample belongs to a study of control samples from healthy donors and cancer patients. The protocol was immunoSEQ multiplex PCR, while the TCRdb copy is restricted to in-frame clones and leaves out a portion. This table holds around 89,000 clones, roughly 82% found once. The source of this sequence is a woman aged 60 to 75 in good health. The chain joins TRBV5-1 to TRBJ1-6; D not resolved. Sequencing was done on a sample of blood. CDR3 in amino acids: CASSPENAYNSPLHF. In DNA form, the CDR3 reads TGCGCCAGCAGCCCCGAGAACGCCTATAATTCACCCCTCCACTTT.